Below are 31 T cell receptor beta chains sequenced from a single sample in a study of cytomegalovirus exposure and HLA in healthy donors. The primer mix had 60 Vbeta and 13 Jbeta primers. Assay: immunoSEQ multiplex PCR; the TCRdb copy retains only in-frame clones and omits some. Of around 81,000 clones listed, 55% to 75% are singletons. Sequenced material: PBMCs. The receptors were gathered from a young man in good health and CMV-seropositive.

Only one count was recorded for this clone. This rearrangement joins TRBV11-2 to TRBJ1-5; weak D call: TRBD1 (6 bases). The V end lost 4 bases, the J end lost 4 bases, and 11 bases lay between the germline ends. The CDR3 length is 14 residues. Germline V CDR1 and CDR2: SGHAT, FQNNGV. The CDR3 nucleotides are TGTGCCAGCAGCTCCCGGGACACAAATCAGCCCCAGCATTTT. The encoded protein is CASSSRDTNQPQHF.

The V call is TRBV7-2, the J call TRBJ2-4; 10 nucleotides line up with TRBD2. The CDR3 sequence is 16 residues long. After removal of 1 base from V and 7 bases from J, the junction contained 7 bases not matched to a gene. In germline, CDR1 is SGHTA, CDR2 FQGNSA. CDR3 nucleotide sequence: TGTGCCAGCAGCTTAGTTAGCGGGGGGCCCGTCAACATTCAGTACTTC. It codes for CASSLVSGGPVNIQYF.

This rearrangement joins TRBV28 to TRBJ1-4, with 9 nucleotides matching TRBD1. This CDR3 is built from 15 residues. CDR1 is MDHEN and CDR2 is SYDVKM in the germline V gene. V lost 2 bases and J lost 7; bases outside the gene matches: 5. CDR3 nucleotide sequence: TGTGCCAGCAGTTTACCGACAGGGGGGGGTGAAAAACTGTTTTTT. Translated, it gives CASSLPTGGGEKLFF.

The gene calls are TRBV19 and TRBJ2-7, with a tentative D call TRBD2 (6 bases). CDR3 length: 18 amino acids. Germline V gives CDR1 LNHDA, CDR2 SQIVND (reference sequence). V shed 5 bases and J shed 3 bases, with 26 bases lying between them. The CDR3 region is CASSSKPGLQTSDYEQYF. CDR3 nucleotides: TGTGCCAGTAGTTCGAAGCCGGGACTCCAAACGTCTGACTACGAGCAGTACTTC. Based on the CDR3 plus reference TRBV19 and TRBJ2-7, the full variable domain is DGGITQSPKYLFRKEGQNVTLSCEQNLNHDAMYWYRQDPGQGLRLIYYSQIVNDFQKGDIAEGYSVSREKKESFPLTVTSAQKNPTAFYLCASSSKPGLQTSDYEQYFGPGTRLTVT.

The chain recombines TRBV9 with TRBJ2-5; no firm D call. CDR1 is SGDLS and CDR2 is YYNGEE in the germline V gene. The CDR3 contains 13 residues. The V and J ends lost 3 bases and 4 bases respectively, with 10 bases between them. DNA of the CDR3: TGTGCCAGCAGCGCCCCGTCGGGAGAGACCCAGTACTTC. It is translated as CASSAPSGETQYF.

The chain combines TRBV7-7 with TRBJ2-5; D is perhaps TRBD2 (7 bases). Germline V lookup: CDR1 SSHAT, CDR2 FNYEAQ (reference sequence). The CDR3 totals 15 residues. V gave up 1 base and J gave up 2 bases, with 11 bases separating them. In DNA, the CDR3 is TGTGCCAGCAGCTTAGGGGGGGGGCGACAAGAGACCCAGTACTTC. Its translation is CASSLGGGRQETQYF.

This clone was recorded once. The chain uses TRBV27 and TRBJ2-1; the D is unclear. Germline V CDR1 and CDR2: MNHEY, SMNVEV (reference sequence). With 5 bases removed from V and 3 bases from J, the gap between germline ends came to 5 bases. CDR3 length equals 12 residues. This CDR3 reads CASSPGYNEQFF. CDR3 nucleotide sequence: TGTGCCAGCAGTCCGGGCTACAATGAGCAGTTCTTC.

This chain joins TRBV27 and TRBJ2-1; tentatively, D is TRBD2 (5 bases). From germline, CDR1 is MNHEY and CDR2 SMNVEV (reference sequence). The CDR3 sequence is 17 residues long. V was shortened by 5 bases and J by 10 bases, with 27 bases between the two germline ends. The CDR3 here is CASSPEGVYPILREQFF. CDR3 bases: TGTGCCAGCAGTCCCGAGGGTGTCTACCCCATTCTTAGGGAGCAGTTCTTC.

The V and J genes are TRBV4-1 and TRBJ2-7; D is ambiguous. Trimming removed 0 bases from V and 2 bases from J, with 14 bases in between. Germline V gene data show CDR1 as MGHRA and CDR2 as YSYEKL. The CDR3 consists of 16 residues. The CDR3: CASSQEYSSIPYEQYF. In DNA form, the CDR3 reads TGCGCCAGCAGCCAAGAATACAGCTCTATCCCCTACGAGCAGTACTTC.

This clone was counted a few times. The gene calls are TRBV23-1 and TRBJ1-5, with D possibly matching TRBD1 (5 bases). TRBV23-1 is an open reading frame, and its role is uncertain. Between the trimmed V and J ends, which lost 6 bases and 6 bases, there was a span of 21 bases. The CDR3 consists of 16 residues. CDR3 sequence: CASSPWVGRTIQPQHF. In DNA form, the CDR3 reads TGCGCCAGCAGCCCATGGGTGGGCCGGACAATTCAGCCCCAGCATTTT.

This clone was picked up a small number of times. For the CDR3, the DNA is TGCGCCAGCAGCCAAGAGGAGGGCTCCACAGATACGCAGTATTTT. This translates into CASSQEEGSTDTQYF. The V and J genes are TRBV4-3 and TRBJ2-3, with D possibly TRBD2 on 6 matching bases. V was cut by 0 bases and J by 2 bases, with 9 bases left in between. The germline gives CDR1 LGHNA, CDR2 YSLEER. The CDR3 is 15 amino acids.

The chain uses TRBV10-3 and TRBJ2-1; TRBD2 matches at 11 bases. The CDR3 consists of 18 residues. From germline, CDR1 is ENHRY and CDR2 SYGVKD. J gave up 0 bases and V 6 bases, and 10 bases lay outside the gene matches. The DNA of the CDR3 is TGTGCCATCAGGGAGACTAGCGGGGTTACGAGCTCCTACAATGAGCAGTTCTTC. Translated: CAIRETSGVTSSYNEQFF.

Turning to this clone: A much larger clone sits a single nucleotide away, making a read error possible. The rearrangement uses TRBV5-1 and TRBJ2-3, with 14 bases lining up with TRBD2. The V segment lost 4 bases and the J segment 4 bases; nucleotides outside the gene matches: 5. The CDR3 consists of 16 residues. Germline loops: CDR1 SGHRS, CDR2 YFSETQ. In nucleotides, the CDR3 is TGCGCCAGCAGCAAGGGACTAGCGGGAGAGGCAGATACGCAGTATTTT. This translates into CASSKGLAGEADTQYF.

The CDR3: CASTRTVHEAQYF. The DNA of the CDR3 is TGTGCCAGCACCAGGACAGTACATGAGGCCCAGTACTTC. This sequence joins TRBV6-5 and TRBJ2-5; perhaps TRBD1 as D (6 bases). Germline values: CDR1 MNHEY, CDR2 SVGAGI. The CDR3 is made up of 13 amino acids. Trimming stripped 7 bases from V and 9 bases from J, with 18 bases between.

CDR3 nucleotides: TGTGCTACCTCCTCCCTGGAGACCCAGTACTTC. Translated: CATSSLETQYF. This chain links TRBV12-5 with TRBJ2-5; no clear D. The CDR3 contains 11 residues. Trimming took off 10 bases at V and 5 bases at J, with 11 bases between the two ends. Germline V CDR1 and CDR2: LGHNT, FRNRAP.

The chain carries TRBV7-3 and TRBJ2-2; TRBD2 agrees at 8 bases. CDR3 size: 16 residues. The V segment lost 1 base and the J segment 4 bases; nucleotides outside the gene matches: 5. Germline CDR1 and CDR2: SGHTA and FQGTGA. CDR3 DNA: TGTGCCAGCAGCTTAAACGGGGGGGCGGGCACCGGGGAGCTGTTTTTT. Translation: CASSLNGGAGTGELFF. The full variable domain, completed using reference TRBV7-3 and TRBJ2-2, is GAGVSQTPSNKVTEKGKYVELRCDPISGHTALYWYRQSLGQGPEFLIYFQGTGAADDSGLPNDRFFAVRPEGSVSTLKIQRTERGDSAVYLCASSLNGGAGTGELFFGEGSRLTVL.

By share of the sample, this clone is medium-sized. A junction boundary mismatches the germline segment, possibly from a read error. This sequence joins TRBV6-5 and TRBJ2-6; D unresolved. This CDR3 contains 12 residues. Germline V gene sequence: CDR1 MNHEY, CDR2 SVGAGI. CDR3 DNA: TGTGCCAGCAGCGCTGGCGCCAACGTCCTGACTTTC. This sequence encodes CASSAGANVLTF.

This chain joins TRBV28 and TRBJ2-6, with unresolved D. Trimming stripped 8 bases from V and 1 base from J, with 6 bases between. Germline V CDR1 and CDR2: MDHEN, SYDVKM. The CDR3 runs 13 residues. The CDR3 nucleotides read TGTGCCAGCTTCACATCTGGGGCCAACGTCCTGACTTTC. It encodes CASFTSGANVLTF.

This clone was seen just once. This chain links TRBV6-5 with TRBJ2-1; no definite D call. This CDR3 region has 16 residues. In germline, CDR1 is MNHEY, CDR2 SVGAGI. Between the trimmed V and J ends, which lost 2 bases and 0 bases, there was a span of 11 bases. The DNA of the CDR3 is TGTGCCAGCAGTTACGCGGTGACCGCCTCCTACAATGAGCAGTTCTTC. The encoded protein is CASSYAVTASYNEQFF.

This sequence joins TRBV7-9 and TRBJ1-6, with 8 positions matching TRBD1. V dropped 3 bases and J dropped 9; count of bases not matched to a gene: 7. This CDR3 region has 15 residues. CDR1 is SEHNR, CDR2 FQNEAQ, per germline (reference sequence). DNA for the CDR3: TGTGCCAGCAGCTTCTGGACAGGGTCCGGTTCACCCCTCCACTTT. Translation: CASSFWTGSGSPLHF.

The chain carries TRBV29-1 and TRBJ2-7; TRBD2 is a possible D gene (6 bases). Trimming removed 0 bases from V and 3 bases from J, with 12 bases in between. CDR1 is SQVTM, CDR2 ANQGSEA, per germline. The CDR3 is made up of 14 amino acids. Written as DNA, the CDR3 is TGCAGCGTTGAAGATGGGGGGAGATACTACGAGCAGTACTTC. It specifies CSVEDGGRYYEQYF.

This clone was seen only a few times. This rearrangement joins TRBV11-3 to TRBJ2-7; weak D call: TRBD2 (6 bases). V lost 3 bases and J lost 7, with 19 bases in between. Germline V gene sequence: CDR1 SGHNT, CDR2 YENEEA. CDR3 length equals 15 residues. The CDR3 region has the DNA TGTGCCAGCAGCTTTGATAGCGGTGTTTACGCGGAGCAGTACTTC. Translated, it gives CASSFDSGVYAEQYF.

V usage is TRBV6-5 and J usage is TRBJ2-5; D uncertain. The J call may not be correct, given that the DNA end is closer to TRBJ2-7. Germline CDR1 reads MNHEY; CDR2 reads SVGAGI. The CDR3 extends over 15 amino acids. CDR3 residues: CASSYSKLVYYEQYF. Here the CDR3 DNA reads TGTGCCAGCAGTTACTCGAAGTTGGTCTACTACGAGCAGTACTTC.

The V call is TRBV6-4, the J call TRBJ2-7; TRBD1 matches 9 bases. The germline V gene has CDR1 MRHNA and CDR2 SNTAGT. V was pared by 6 bases and J by 2 bases, with 11 bases of the junction left unmatched. The CDR3 length is 16 residues. CDR3 nucleotide sequence: TGTGCCAGCAGCCCAGATTTGGGACAGGGCCCCTACGAGCAGTACTTC. Amino acid sequence: CASSPDLGQGPYEQYF.

The chain employs TRBV10-2 and TRBJ2-1; D call uncertain. Trimming cost V 4 bases and J 10 bases, with 14 bases left between them. This CDR3 has 13 amino acids. CDR1 and CDR2 (germline): WSHSY, SAAADI. The CDR3 coding sequence is TGCGCCAGCAGTGTTAGCTCGCCATCGGAGCAGTTCTTC. It yields the protein CASSVSSPSEQFF.

This clone was found once. The chain carries TRBV6-1 and TRBJ1-2; D remains unclear. There are 15 residues in the CDR3. Trimming took off 5 bases at V and 4 bases at J, with 17 bases between the two ends. CDR1 is MNHNS and CDR2 is SASEGT in the germline V gene. The DNA of the CDR3 is TGTGCCAGCAGTAGGGCCGGGGAGAGGGTCTATGGCTACACCTTC. Amino acids: CASSRAGERVYGYTF.

This sequence joins TRBV7-2 and TRBJ2-7, with TRBD2 matching over 12 bases. V shed 5 bases and J 2 bases; nucleotides not matched to a gene: 4. The CDR3 spans 15 residues. Germline values: CDR1 SGHTA, CDR2 FQGNSA. The CDR3 nucleotides are TGTGCCAGCAGCCATACTAGCGGGAGGCCCTACGAGCAGTACTTC. This codes for CASSHTSGRPYEQYF.

This chain connects TRBV5-1 to TRBJ1-4; D is possibly TRBD1 (5 bases). V gave up 4 bases and J gave up 6 bases, with 13 bases separating them. CDR3 length equals 14 residues. Germline-derived CDR1 and CDR2 are SGHRS and YFSETQ. The CDR3 region has the DNA TGCGCCAGCAGCCCCGGGACGGGGGATGAAAAACTGTTTTTT. Its translation: CASSPGTGDEKLFF.

This clone came up a few times. This chain uses TRBV9 with TRBJ1-2; 7 nucleotides align to TRBD1. The CDR3 is 12 amino acids. The germline CDR1 and CDR2 sequences are SGDLS and YYNGEE. Germline trimming cut 5 bases from V and 8 bases from J; bases unmatched to any gene: 6. CDR3: CASRDRVLGYTF. Written as DNA, the CDR3 is TGTGCCAGCAGAGACAGGGTATTGGGCTACACCTTC.

V usage is TRBV27 and J usage is TRBJ1-1; possible D gene TRBD1, 5 bases. Germline values: CDR1 MNHEY, CDR2 SMNVEV (reference sequence). The V gene lost 2 bases and the J gene lost 2 bases, with 12 bases spanning the gap. This CDR3 region has 15 residues. The DNA of the CDR3 is TGTGCCAGCAGTTTAGCGAACAGGTTAAACACTGAAGCTTTCTTT. Translating it yields CASSLANRLNTEAFF.

The chain uses TRBV5-6 and TRBJ1-5; 7 positions agree with TRBD1. Germline CDR1 and CDR2: SGHDT and YYEEEE. This CDR3 has 14 residues. Germline trimming cut 4 bases from V and 0 bases from J; bases unmatched to any gene: 1. As DNA, the CDR3 is TGTGCCAGCAGCACAGGGGTTAGCAATCAGCCCCAGCATTTT. Residues: CASSTGVSNQPQHF.